This TCR beta chain was sequenced in a study of identifying expanded T cells in peripheral blood. Healthy donors had no documented immune events, such as infections, while sampled. The CDR3 length is 14 residues. Deletions cut 4 bases from V and 1 base from J, with 7 bases between. CDR1 and CDR2 from the germline V gene are MNHEY and SMNVEV (reference sequence). Clones were sequenced by immunoSEQ multiplex PCR, and TCRdb holds only the in-frame ones, with some missing. This sample yields 50,000 or so clones, of which approximately 90% are seen a single time; about 3.7% belongs to the top ten. Of note for this clone: Its antigen is still unknown.

Study results and limitations: Variance in clone template counts between approximately two-week samples significantly increased with total template count across all healthy donors. Technical replicates showed approximately 1.2 changed clones; approximately 2 weeks 15 to 20; four weeks 19.

J is TRBJ1-4 and V is TRBV27; a weak D match, TRBD1 (6 bases). This TCR derives from a person between 18 and 70 years old in good health. What was sequenced was blood. The CDR3 DNA reads TGTGCCAGCAGTTCGGACAGAACTAATGAAAAACTGTTTTTT. Its translation: CASSSDRTNEKLFF.